The 23 T cell receptor beta chains in this list originate from one sample, sequenced in a study of blood T cells in healthy people across ages. Sample-barcoded 5' priming and a J-beta primer mix drove a second PCR of 7 to 11 cycles. MiXCR, run by TCRdb on the 5' RACE reads, gives a single entry per CDR3 protein. The sample carries 1.5 million to 2 million distinct CDR3 sequences, around half recorded once. The specimen sequenced was blood. The origin of the receptors is a middle-aged woman in good health.

V usage is TRBV2 and J usage is TRBJ2-1; D tentatively fits TRBD1 or TRBD2 (5 bases each). The CDR3 is made up of 12 amino acids. Trimming took off 7 bases at V and 6 bases at J, with 10 bases between the two ends. Germline lookup yields CDR1 SNHLY and CDR2 FYNNEI. The CDR3: CASTGRTNEQFF. The CDR3 nucleotides are TGTGCCAGCACGGGGCGGACCAATGAGCAGTTCTTC.

The CDR3 nucleotides read TGTGCCAGCAGTGCCGCAACAGGGGTGGAGACCCAGTACTTC. Amino acids: CASSAATGVETQYF. The chain has TRBV12-3 or TRBV12-4 and TRBJ2-5; the match to TRBD1 covers 7 bases. The junction had 8 bases not matched to a gene; V was cut back by 5 bases and J by 5 bases. CDR3 size: 14 residues.

The chain employs TRBV5-1 and TRBJ2-3; D is unclear. Germline V gene data show CDR1 as SGHRS and CDR2 as YFSETQ. The CDR3 sequence is 16 residues long. V gave up 4 bases and J gave up 5 bases, with 20 bases separating them. CDR3 bases: TGCGCCAGCAGCACGACACTTGCACGCCGGAAAGATACGCAGTATTTT. It is translated as CASSTTLARRKDTQYF.

The chain is built from TRBV20-1 and TRBJ1-1, with D maybe TRBD1 (5 bases). The length of the CDR3 is 16 residues. Trimming took off 4 bases at V and 2 bases at J, with 20 bases between the two ends. Germline V CDR1 and CDR2: DFQATT, SNEGSKA (reference sequence). In DNA, the CDR3 is TGCAGTGCTAACCAACGACAGACGGGGATTAACACTGAAGCTTTCTTT. Protein sequence: CSANQRQTGINTEAFF.

The chain couples TRBV28 to TRBJ2-3, with TRBD2 matching over 10 bases. Germline loops: CDR1 MDHEN, CDR2 SYDVKM. The CDR3 sequence is 16 residues long. With V trimmed by 3 bases and J by 5 bases, 8 bases remained unmatched. The DNA of the CDR3 is TGTGCCAGCAGTTTGGTAGCGGGGGGTCGGGGAGATACGCAGTATTTT. Translated, it gives CASSLVAGGRGDTQYF.

The gene calls are TRBV9 and TRBJ2-1, with 8 bases identical to TRBD2. The V gene's germline CDR1 is SGDLS and CDR2 YYNGEE. Trimming removed 3 bases from V and 10 bases from J; junction bases left unmatched: 12. This CDR3 comprises 15 residues. The CDR3 spells CASSDSGGRGLEQFF. The CDR3, as DNA: TGTGCCAGCAGCGACAGCGGGGGCCGGGGGCTCGAGCAGTTCTTC. Complete variable domain (other parts from reference TRBV9 and TRBJ2-1): DSGVTQTPKHLITATGQRVTLRCSPRSGDLSVYWYQQSLDQGLQFLIQYYNGEERAKGNILERFSAQQFPDLHSELNLSSLELGDSALYFCASSDSGGRGLEQFFGPGTRLTVL.

The table lists this clonotype with a few counts. The V gene is TRBV29-1, the J gene TRBJ2-3; TRBD2 agrees at 9 bases. With V trimmed by 6 bases and J by 2 bases, 3 bases remained unmatched. CDR3 size: 13 residues. CDR1 SQVTM and CDR2 ANQGSEA come from the germline V gene. The CDR3 coding sequence is TGCAGCGTAGCGGGGGGCCTCACAGATACGCAGTATTTT. Protein product: CSVAGGLTDTQYF.

This chain links TRBV6-2 or TRBV6-3 with TRBJ2-7, with TRBD1 matching over 8 bases. Germline CDR1 reads MNHEY; CDR2 reads SVGEGT. The CDR3 length is 15 residues. V trimming: 4 bases; J trimming: 1 base; junction bases outside the gene matches: 6. The CDR3 region has the DNA TGTGCCAGCAGTTCTTACAGGGGGGCTTCCTACGAGCAGTACTTC. This encodes CASSSYRGASYEQYF.

This clonotype has only a few counts. The chain recombines TRBV20-1 with TRBJ2-7; 7 bases align to TRBD2. The ends lost 4 bases at V and 1 base at J; junction bases unmatched: 4. Germline V gene sequence: CDR1 DFQATT, CDR2 SNEGSKA (reference sequence). The CDR3 spans 13 residues. CDR3 DNA sequence: TGCAGTGCTACGGGACTACCGTCCTACGAGCAGTACTTC. Translated: CSATGLPSYEQYF.

V usage is TRBV6-1 and J usage is TRBJ2-1; 7 bases are shared with TRBD1. CDR3 length equals 16 residues. V was clipped by 2 bases and J by 4 bases; unmatched bases: 8. In germline, CDR1 is MNHNS, CDR2 SASEGT. The CDR3 loop is CASSEMGQYYYNEQFF. CDR3 DNA: TGTGCCAGCAGTGAAATGGGACAGTACTATTACAATGAGCAGTTCTTC.

The rearrangement links TRBV12-3 or TRBV12-4 to TRBJ1-2, with D uncertain. This CDR3 has 13 amino acids. The V and J ends lost 6 bases and 0 bases respectively, with 8 bases between them. CDR3 in amino acids: CASRIRANYGYTF. The CDR3, as DNA: TGTGCCAGCAGAATACGGGCTAACTATGGCTACACCTTC.

Concerning this clonotype itself: Since a far larger clone is one base different, this is likely a read error. The chain joins TRBV5-1 to TRBJ2-3; D call uncertain. This CDR3 has 12 amino acids. Trimming left V 4 bases short and J 3 bases short, with 6 bases between. Germline V gene data show CDR1 as SGHRS and CDR2 as YFSETQ. CDR3 sequence (DNA): TGCGCCAGCAGCATGGAGACAGATACGCAGTATTTT. Protein sequence: CASSMETDTQYF.

The chain has TRBV6-5 and TRBJ2-3; the D is unclear. The ends were cut back, 5 bases at V and 7 bases at J, with 16 bases in the middle. The germline V gene has CDR1 MNHEY and CDR2 SVGAGI. The length of the CDR3 is 14 residues. This CDR3 is CASSPGPQSYTQYF. The CDR3 DNA follows: TGTGCCAGCAGTCCCGGTCCCCAATCCTATACGCAGTATTTT.

The chain uses TRBV9 and TRBJ2-5, with 7 positions matching TRBD1. Germline V gene data show CDR1 as SGDLS and CDR2 as YYNGEE. The CDR3 is 15 amino acids. After removal of 0 bases from V and 3 bases from J, the junction contained 5 bases not matched to a gene. DNA for the CDR3: TGTGCCAGCAGCGTAGGATCTGGACAGGAAGAGACCCAGTACTTC. Its protein is CASSVGSGQEETQYF.

The chain combines TRBV25-1 with TRBJ2-4, with a tentative D call TRBD1 (6 bases). Germline-derived CDR1 and CDR2 are MGHDK and SYGVNS. With 2 bases removed from V and 15 bases from J, the gap between germline ends came to 20 bases. This CDR3 has 14 residues. This CDR3 is CASSEDGTIYERYF. The CDR3 nucleotides are TGTGCCAGCAGTGAAGACGGGACAATCTACGAGCGGTACTTC. Based on the CDR3 plus reference TRBV25-1 and TRBJ2-4, the full variable domain is EADIYQTPRYLVIGTGKKITLECSQTMGHDKMYWYQQDPGMELHLIHYSYGVNSTEKGDLSSESTVSRIRTEHFPLTLESARPSHTSQYLCASSEDGTIYERYFGAGTRLSVL.

This chain joins TRBV27 and TRBJ1-5; a possible D gene is TRBD1 (6 bases). Germline CDR1 reads MNHEY; CDR2 reads SMNVEV (reference sequence). The CDR3 has 16 residues. V was clipped by 5 bases and J by 0 bases, with 14 bases between them. CDR3 bases: TGTGCCAGCAGTACTACTACAGGGCTTAGCAATCAGCCCCAGCATTTT. The encoded protein is CASSTTTGLSNQPQHF.

The chain employs TRBV6-6 and TRBJ2-3; 7 nucleotides match TRBD1. Unmatched junction bases numbered 8, after V lost 6 bases and J lost 2 bases. The CDR3 covers 15 residues. Germline CDR1 reads MNHNY; CDR2 reads SVGAGI (reference sequence). In nucleotides, the CDR3 is TGTGCCAGCAGAGACTACGGACAGGACACAGATACGCAGTATTTT. Amino acid sequence: CASRDYGQDTDTQYF.

The chain recombines TRBV19 with TRBJ2-6; D remains ambiguous. The CDR3 has 17 residues. V lost 5 bases to trimming and J lost 0 bases, with 14 bases between them. Germline V gene lookup returns CDR1 LNHDA and CDR2 SQIVND (reference sequence). CDR3 amino acids: CASSPAPGISGANVLTF. The CDR3 DNA follows: TGTGCCAGTAGTCCGGCTCCAGGAATCTCTGGGGCCAACGTCCTGACTTTC.

This chain connects TRBV3-1 to TRBJ1-2; TRBD1 might be the D (5 bases). V lost 4 bases, J lost 4 bases, and 16 bases lay in between. The CDR3 extends over 15 amino acids. Germline V lookup: CDR1 LGHDT, CDR2 YNNKEL (reference sequence). CDR3 residues: CASSPVQGSPYGYTF. The CDR3 DNA sequence: TGTGCCAGCAGCCCGGTTCAGGGATCCCCCTATGGCTACACCTTC. The full variable domain, rest sourced from reference TRBV3-1 and TRBJ1-2, is DTAVSQTPKYLVTQMGNDKSIKCEQNLGHDTMYWYKQDSKKFLKIMFSYNNKELIINETVPNRFSPKSPDKAHLNLHINSLELGDSAVYFCASSPVQGSPYGYTFGSGTRLTVV.

This clonotype was found many times. The CDR3 bases are TGTGCCATCAGTGGACAGGGGACCCACGAGCAGTACTTC. Protein product: CAISGQGTHEQYF. This chain links TRBV10-3 with TRBJ2-7, with 8 bases that match TRBD1. The CDR3 runs to 13 residues. Unmatched junction bases numbered 4, after V lost 4 bases and J lost 5 bases. The germline V gene has CDR1 ENHRY and CDR2 SYGVKD.

This sequence joins TRBV9 and TRBJ1-2; 9 bases align to TRBD1. CDR1 is SGDLS, CDR2 YYNGEE, per germline. There are 16 residues in the CDR3. Trimming took 1 base from V and 7 from J; bases not matched to a gene: 11. Here the CDR3 reads CASSVPHTGGASGYTF. CDR3 in DNA: TGTGCCAGCAGCGTACCCCACACAGGGGGCGCAAGTGGCTACACCTTC.

The sample holds a few counts of this clonotype. The chain couples TRBV3-1 to TRBJ2-3; D is unclear. CDR1 is LGHDT, CDR2 YNNKEL, per germline (reference sequence). Trimming took 1 base from V and 0 from J, leaving 8 bases between them. CDR3 length: 15 residues. The CDR3 protein is CASSQARVSTDTQYF. The CDR3, as DNA: TGTGCCAGCAGCCAAGCTCGAGTTAGCACAGATACGCAGTATTTT.

The sample holds a few counts of this clonotype. This chain links TRBV28 with TRBJ2-7; 8 positions match TRBD1. Germline loops: CDR1 MDHEN, CDR2 SYDVKM. The CDR3 extends over 15 amino acids. The V gene end was trimmed by 4 bases and the J gene end by 0 bases; junction bases not matched to a gene: 5. The CDR3 bases are TGTGCCAGCAGTTCGACAGGGGAAAGCTCCTACGAGCAGTACTTC. Amino acid sequence: CASSSTGESSYEQYF.